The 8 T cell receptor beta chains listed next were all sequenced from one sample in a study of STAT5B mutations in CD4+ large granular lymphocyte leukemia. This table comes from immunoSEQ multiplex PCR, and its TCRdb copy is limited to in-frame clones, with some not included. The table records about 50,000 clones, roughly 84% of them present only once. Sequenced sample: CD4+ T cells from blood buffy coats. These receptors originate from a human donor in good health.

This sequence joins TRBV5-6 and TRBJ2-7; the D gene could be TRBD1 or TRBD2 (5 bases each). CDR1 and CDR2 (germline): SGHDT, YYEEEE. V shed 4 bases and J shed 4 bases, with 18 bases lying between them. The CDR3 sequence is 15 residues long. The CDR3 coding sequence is TGTGCCAGCAGCCCCCGGGACCCACAATTTTACGAGCAGTACTTC. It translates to CASSPRDPQFYEQYF. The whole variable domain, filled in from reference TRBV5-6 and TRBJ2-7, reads DAGVTQSPTHLIKTRGQQVTLRCSPKSGHDTVSWYQQALGQGPQFIFQYYEEEERQRGNFPDRFSGHQFPNYSSELNVNALLLGDSALYLCASSPRDPQFYEQYFGPGTRLTVT.

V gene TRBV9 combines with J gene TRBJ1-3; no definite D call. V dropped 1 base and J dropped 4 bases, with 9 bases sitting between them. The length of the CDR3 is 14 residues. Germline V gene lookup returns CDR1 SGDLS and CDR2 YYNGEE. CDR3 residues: CASSVHGSGNTIYF. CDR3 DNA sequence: TGTGCCAGCAGCGTACATGGGTCAGGAAACACCATATATTTT.

The chain's CDR3 is CATSWGDRNTGELFF. In DNA, the CDR3 is TGTGCCACCAGCTGGGGGGATCGGAACACCGGGGAGCTGTTTTTT. The chain employs TRBV15 and TRBJ2-2; D is perhaps TRBD2 (6 bases). V was pared by 5 bases and J by 1 base, with 11 bases between. CDR1 LNHNV and CDR2 YYDKDF come from the germline V gene (reference sequence). This CDR3 region has 15 residues.

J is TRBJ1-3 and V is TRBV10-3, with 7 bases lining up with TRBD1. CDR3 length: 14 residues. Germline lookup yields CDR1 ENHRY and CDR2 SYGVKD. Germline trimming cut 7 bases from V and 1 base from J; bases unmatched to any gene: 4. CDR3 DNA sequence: TGTGCCATCAAACGACAGGGATCTGGAAACACCATATATTTT. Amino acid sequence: CAIKRQGSGNTIYF.

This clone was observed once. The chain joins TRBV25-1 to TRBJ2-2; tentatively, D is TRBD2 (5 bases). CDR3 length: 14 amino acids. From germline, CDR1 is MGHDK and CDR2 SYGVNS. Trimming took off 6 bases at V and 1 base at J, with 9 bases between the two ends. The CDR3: CASRRAGNTGELFF. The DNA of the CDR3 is TGTGCCAGCAGGAGGGCTGGGAACACCGGGGAGCTGTTTTTT.

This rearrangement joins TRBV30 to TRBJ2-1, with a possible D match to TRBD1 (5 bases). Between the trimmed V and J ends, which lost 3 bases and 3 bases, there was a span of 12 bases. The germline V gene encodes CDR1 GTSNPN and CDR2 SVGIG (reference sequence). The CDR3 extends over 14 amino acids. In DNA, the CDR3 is TGTGCCTGGAGCTTTCAGGGATACTACAATGAGCAGTTCTTC. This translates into CAWSFQGYYNEQFF.

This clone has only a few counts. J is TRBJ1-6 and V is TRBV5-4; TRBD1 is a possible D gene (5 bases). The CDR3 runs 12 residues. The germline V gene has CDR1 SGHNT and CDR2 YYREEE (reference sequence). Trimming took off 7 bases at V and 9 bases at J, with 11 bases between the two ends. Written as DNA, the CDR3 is TGTGCCAGCCGGGGGAGTGGTTCACCCCTCCACTTT. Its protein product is CASRGSGSPLHF.

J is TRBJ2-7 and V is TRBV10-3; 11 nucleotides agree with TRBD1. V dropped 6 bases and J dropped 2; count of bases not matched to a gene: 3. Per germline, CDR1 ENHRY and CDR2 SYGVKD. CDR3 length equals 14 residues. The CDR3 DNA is TGTGCCATCAGCGCGGGACAGGGGGCCTACGAGCAGTACTTC. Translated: CAISAGQGAYEQYF.